Following are 3 T cell receptor beta chains from one sample sequenced in a study of blood T cell repertoires in COVID-19. This table comes from immunoSEQ multiplex PCR, and its TCRdb copy is limited to in-frame clones, with some not included. The sample holds 200,000 or so clones, about 87% seen once. The sample was PBMCs or T cells enriched from blood (not recorded which). The receptors stem from a woman younger than 45 who had recovered from COVID-19.

This clone is a singleton in its sample. The rearrangement joins TRBV3-1 (or the pseudogene TRBV3-2) to TRBJ1-5; 9 bases agree with TRBD1. After removal of 1 base from V and 7 bases from J, the junction contained 2 bases not matched to a gene. Germline CDR1 LGHDT, CDR2 YNNKEL (reference sequence). The CDR3 extends over 14 amino acids. In DNA form, the CDR3 reads TGTGCCAGCAGCCAAGGGACAGGGGAACAGCCCCAGCATTTT. Translation: CASSQGTGEQPQHF.

The chain carries TRBV15 and TRBJ1-2; D is unclear. CDR3 length: 15 residues. Trimming shortened V by 3 bases and J by 2 bases, and 13 bases separated the two germline ends. Germline loops: CDR1 LNHNV, CDR2 YYDKDF (reference sequence). The CDR3 bases are TGTGCCACCAGCAGGACCCGAGGGAAAAACTATGGCTACACCTTC. Its translation: CATSRTRGKNYGYTF.

This clone has only one observation. The chain has TRBV6-2 or TRBV6-3 and TRBJ2-2; 9 bases match TRBD1. The V gene's germline CDR1 is MNHEY and CDR2 SVGEGT. Germline trimming cut 0 bases from V and 9 bases from J; bases unmatched to any gene: 14. The CDR3 loop spans 18 amino acids. CDR3: CASSYSIGNRGPFRELFF. CDR3 in DNA: TGTGCCAGCAGTTACTCGATCGGAAACAGGGGGCCCTTCCGGGAGCTGTTTTTT.